This is a list of T cell receptor beta chains from one sample in a study of CD8 T cells in ankylosing spondylitis. TCRdb used MiXCR to reprocess the 5' RACE reads, holding one entry per CDR3 protein. Among around 490,000 distinct CDR3 sequences listed, over 4% were seen once. Specimen: blood, either unsorted or a sorted T cell fraction (not recorded which). The source of these receptors is a male donor with ankylosing spondylitis. Both conserved end residues are part of each CDR3. The D gene is left open where the match is weak. Expanded clones are given a class, and other clones once, few, many or no size at all.

>TRBJ1-1|TRBV2|NA|many
TGTGCCAGCGCTGCACAGGGGAACACTGAAGCTTTCTTT
CASAAQGNTEAFF
>TRBJ2-7|TRBV5-1|NA|many
TGCGCCAGCAGCATAACAGGGCCCGAGCAGTACTTC
CASSITGPEQYF
>TRBJ1-2|TRBV20-1|NA|many
TGCAGTGCTACCGTAGGCCCCTCGGGGGATGGCTACACCTTC
CSATVGPSGDGYTF
>TRBJ2-3|TRBV20-1|TRBD2|many
TGCAGTGCTAGAGATTGGCGGGGGAGCACAGATACGCAGTATTTT
CSARDWRGSTDTQYF
>TRBJ2-3|TRBV20-1|TRBD1|many
TGCAGTGCCCTTACAGGGGGCGCGGGAGATACGCAGTATTTT
CSALTGGAGDTQYF
>TRBJ2-7|TRBV6-2/TRBV6-3|NA|many
TGTGCCAGCAGAAGGGGGGGGACCTCCTACGAGCAGTACTTC
CASRRGGTSYEQYF
>TRBJ2-2|TRBV5-1|NA|many
TGCGCCAGCAAGGACGGGAGTTCGGCCGGGGAGCTGTTTTTT
CASKDGSSAGELFF
>TRBJ2-1|TRBV7-8|TRBD2|many
TGTGCCAGCAGCCCCTGGACTAGCGCCTACAATGAGCAGTTCTTC
CASSPWTSAYNEQFF
>TRBJ2-2|TRBV7-9|NA|NA
TGTGCCAGCCTTCTCGGGGAACTTAACACCGGGGAGCTGTTTTTT
CASLLGELNTGELFF
>TRBJ1-2|TRBV7-2|NA|many
TGTGCCAGCAGCTTAGGTCTTACCACTACGTATGGCTACACCTTC
CASSLGLTTTYGYTF
>TRBJ2-1|TRBV29-1|TRBD2|many
TGCAGCGTTTACTGGACTAGCGGTTACAATGAGCAGTTCTTC
CSVYWTSGYNEQFF
>TRBJ1-1|TRBV5-1|NA|NA
TGCGCCAGCAGCTTGAGTCAGATGAACACTGAAGCTTTCTTT
CASSLSQMNTEAFF